This T cell receptor beta chain originates from a study of T cell responses to AZD1222 COVID-19 vaccine. CDR3 length equals 14 residues. Trimming stripped 9 bases from V and 7 bases from J, with 16 bases between. CDR1 is MNHEY, CDR2 SMNVEV, per germline (reference sequence). Repertoires were generated with immunoSEQ multiplex PCR, while TCRdb's copy carries only in-frame clones and drops some. The data show some 150,000 clones, 80% to 95% seen once. As for this clone: No antigen is known for it.

Study findings and constraints: Of the AZD1222 recipients, only 5 to 7 were seropositive at baseline. With dominance at 160-218 and 743-854, vaccine-associated CD4 TCRs spanned spike. Clonal diversity may have been underestimated, and the donors were mostly white British, with more females than males. All repertoire sampling was performed exclusively after the peak T cell response.

The input for sequencing was peripheral blood, taken 28 days after the second AZD1222 dose. The chain couples TRBV27 to TRBJ1-6; weak D call: TRBD1 (6 bases). The sequence derives from an adult who received the AZD1222 COVID-19 vaccine. Here the CDR3 DNA reads TGTGCCAGTTCCGAGGGCCAGGGGAATTCACCCCTCCACTTT. This sequence encodes CASSEGQGNSPLHF.